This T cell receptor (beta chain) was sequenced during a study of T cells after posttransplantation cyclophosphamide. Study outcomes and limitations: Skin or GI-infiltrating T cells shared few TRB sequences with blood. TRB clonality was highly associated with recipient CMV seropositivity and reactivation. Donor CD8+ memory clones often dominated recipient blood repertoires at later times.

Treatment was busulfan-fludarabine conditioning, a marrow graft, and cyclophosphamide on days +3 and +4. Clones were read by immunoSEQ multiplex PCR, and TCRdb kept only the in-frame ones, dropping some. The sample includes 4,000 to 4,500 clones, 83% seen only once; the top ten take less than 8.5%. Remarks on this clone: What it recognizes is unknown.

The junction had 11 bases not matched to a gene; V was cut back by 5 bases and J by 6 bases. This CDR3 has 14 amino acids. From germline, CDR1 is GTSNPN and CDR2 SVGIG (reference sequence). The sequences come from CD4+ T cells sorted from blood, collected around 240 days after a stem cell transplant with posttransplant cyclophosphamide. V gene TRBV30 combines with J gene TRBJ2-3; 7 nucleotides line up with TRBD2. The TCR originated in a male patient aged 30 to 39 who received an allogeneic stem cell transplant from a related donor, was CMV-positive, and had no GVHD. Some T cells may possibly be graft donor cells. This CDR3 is CAWGREGSYDTQYF. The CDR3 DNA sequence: TGTGCCTGGGGGAGGGAGGGGTCATACGATACGCAGTATTTT.